This T cell receptor beta chain originates from a study of blood T cells in healthy people across ages. From germline, CDR1 is KGHDR and CDR2 SFDVKD. There are 16 residues in the CDR3. This clonotype was found a few times. The junction does not match germline at one end; this may be a read error. Using a J-beta primer mix together with a sample-barcoded 5' primer, a second PCR was run for roughly 7 to 12 cycles. TCRdb ran MiXCR on the 5' RACE reads and lists one entry per CDR3 protein. Of more than 900,000 distinct CDR3 sequences listed, around 25% were seen once; the top ten hold 0.75%. These same data were also listed under a study on T cells of mothers and their children.

The gene calls are TRBV24-1 and TRBJ2-7, with 9 bases lining up with TRBD2. This receptor was identified in a girl between 2 and 10 years old in good health. Sequencing was performed on blood. The CDR3 bases are TGTGCCACCAGTGCTTTCGGCGCGGGAGGGGACAATGAGCGGTTCTTC. It yields the protein CATSAFGAGGDNERFF.